This T cell receptor beta chain was obtained from a study of blood T cell repertoires in COVID-19 (dated by TCRdb to the early 2020s). General notes on the study: Samples from collaborators originated in the United States, Italy and Spain and spanned both the acute and convalescent phases of COVID-19. The prospective study material was composed of cDNA or gDNA derived from T cells, B-cell-depleted T cells, or PBMCs. Subjects who had been exposed to COVID-19, were actively infected with it, or had recovered from it provided the deeply sampled blood TCRbeta repertoires that made up the dataset. The repertoires were released in a freely available public database intended as a resource for research on the immune response to SARS-CoV-2. Samples came from the ongoing ImmuneRACE study (first 160 participants) plus 1,254 subjects from 6 global collaborators. Sample metadata almost always included a de-identified subject ID, COVID-19 status, age in years and sex. Where HLA class I and class II types were available, the types were taken from metadata supplied by the sample provider, not from assay-based typing. Study-level results and caveats: The amount of clinical and demographic metadata varied by source and participant and was provided uncurated.

For this chain, trimming is 3 bases at the V end and 4 bases at the J end, and the number of junction bases without a gene match is 1. According to the germline V gene, CDR1 reads MDHEN and CDR2 reads SYDVKM. From the cysteine up to the phenylalanine, the CDR3 has a length of 13 residues. Only CDR3 DNA is held: 39 bases, read in frame from base 1. Turning to this clone: No cognate antigen has been identified for it. Within one base of it there is no much larger clone, and no base qualities were kept.

TCRbeta CDR3 regions were amplified from genomic DNA using the immunoSEQ Assay, a bias-controlled multiplex PCR. Turning to the authors' computational methods: The number of nucleated cells in each sample was estimated from the amplification of reference gene primers within the assay. To quantify the absolute abundance of each unique TCRbeta CDR3 rearrangement, sequence reads were collapsed and filtered. For each sample, productive Simpson clonality was calculated by taking the square root of Simpson's diversity index across productive rearrangements. Drawn from immuneACCESS, this table holds only the in-frame rearrangements with V and J called that TCRdb kept. Clones are partly lost; checked studies trace under half to an unresolved V gene and leave the rest unexplained. The V and J calls and clone size are taken from that table; D and trimming were inferred from the DNA. Within this sample are 25,000 or so clones, with around 94% of them counted one time only. Jointly, the top ten make up about 4% of the sample.

Each collaborating institution followed its own protocols to collect whole blood in K2EDTA tubes. For TCRbeta analysis, collaborators shipped samples in one of three forms: frozen whole blood, isolated PBMCs, or DNA extracted from either of those sample types. The sequence is built from TRBV28 and TRBJ1-1, and TRBD1 aligns with 8 junction nucleotides. Sample: peripheral blood. This TCR was recovered from a woman aged 45-59 years with active COVID-19. In nucleotides, the sequence is TGTGCCAGCAGTTTCACAGGGGGCACTGAAGCTTTCTTT. Its protein reads: CASSFTGGTEAFF.